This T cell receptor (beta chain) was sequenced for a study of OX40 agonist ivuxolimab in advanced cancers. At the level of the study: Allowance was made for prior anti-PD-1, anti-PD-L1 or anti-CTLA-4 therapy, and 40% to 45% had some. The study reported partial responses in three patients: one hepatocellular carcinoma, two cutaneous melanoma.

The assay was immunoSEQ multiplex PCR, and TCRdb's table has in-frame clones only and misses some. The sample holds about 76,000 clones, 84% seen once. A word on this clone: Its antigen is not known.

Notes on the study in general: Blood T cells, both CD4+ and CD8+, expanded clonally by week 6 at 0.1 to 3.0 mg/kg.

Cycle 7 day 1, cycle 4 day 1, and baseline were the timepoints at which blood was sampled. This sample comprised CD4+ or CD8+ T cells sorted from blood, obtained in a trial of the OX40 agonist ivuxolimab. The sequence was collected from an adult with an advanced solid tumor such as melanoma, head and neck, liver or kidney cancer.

The CDR3 loop is CASSRGTSGGSYEQYF. The DNA of the CDR3 is TGTGCCAGCAGTCGCGGGACTAGCGGGGGCTCCTACGAGCAGTACTTC. The rearrangement links TRBV27 to TRBJ2-7; TRBD2 agrees at 14 bases. The CDR3 has 16 residues. V lost 5 bases and J lost 0; bases outside the gene matches: 3. Germline CDR1 MNHEY, CDR2 SMNVEV (reference sequence).